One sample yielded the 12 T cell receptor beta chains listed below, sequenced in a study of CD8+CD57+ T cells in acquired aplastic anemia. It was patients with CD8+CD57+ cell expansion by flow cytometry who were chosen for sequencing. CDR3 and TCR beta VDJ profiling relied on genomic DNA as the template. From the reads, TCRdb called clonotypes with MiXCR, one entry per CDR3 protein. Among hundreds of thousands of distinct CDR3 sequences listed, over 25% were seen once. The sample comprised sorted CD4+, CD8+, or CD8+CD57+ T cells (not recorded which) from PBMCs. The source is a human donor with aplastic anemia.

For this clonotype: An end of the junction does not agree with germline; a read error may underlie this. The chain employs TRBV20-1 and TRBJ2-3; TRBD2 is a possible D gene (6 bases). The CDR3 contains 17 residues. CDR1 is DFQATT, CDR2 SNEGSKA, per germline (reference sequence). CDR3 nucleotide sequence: TGCAGTGCAAGAGCCGGACTAACCTCGAGTAGCACAGATACGCAGTATTTT. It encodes CSARAGLTSSSTDTQYF.

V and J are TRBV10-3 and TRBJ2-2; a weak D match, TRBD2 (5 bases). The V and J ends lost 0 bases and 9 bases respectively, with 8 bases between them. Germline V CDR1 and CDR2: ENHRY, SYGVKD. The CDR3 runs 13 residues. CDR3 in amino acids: CAISESRAWELFF. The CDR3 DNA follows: TGTGCCATCAGTGAGTCGAGGGCCTGGGAGCTGTTTTTT.

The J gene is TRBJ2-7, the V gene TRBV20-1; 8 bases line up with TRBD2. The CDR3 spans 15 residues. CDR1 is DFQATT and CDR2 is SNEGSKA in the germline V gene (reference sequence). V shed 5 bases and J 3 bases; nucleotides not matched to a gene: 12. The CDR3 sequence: CSAATPGGGGYEQYF. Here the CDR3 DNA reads TGCAGTGCTGCCACCCCCGGGGGGGGGGGCTACGAGCAGTACTTC.

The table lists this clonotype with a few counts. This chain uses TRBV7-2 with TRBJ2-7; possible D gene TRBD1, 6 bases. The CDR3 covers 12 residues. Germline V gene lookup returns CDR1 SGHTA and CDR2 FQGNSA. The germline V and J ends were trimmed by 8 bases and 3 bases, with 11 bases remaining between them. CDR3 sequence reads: CASEGDYYEQYF. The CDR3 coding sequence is TGTGCCAGCGAGGGGGATTACTACGAGCAGTACTTC. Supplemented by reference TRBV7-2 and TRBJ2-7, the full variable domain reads GAGVSQSPSNKVTEKGKDVELRCDPISGHTALYWYRQSLGQGLEFLIYFQGNSAPDKSGLPSDRFSAERTGGSVSTLTIQRTQQEDSAVYLCASEGDYYEQYFGPGTRLTVT.

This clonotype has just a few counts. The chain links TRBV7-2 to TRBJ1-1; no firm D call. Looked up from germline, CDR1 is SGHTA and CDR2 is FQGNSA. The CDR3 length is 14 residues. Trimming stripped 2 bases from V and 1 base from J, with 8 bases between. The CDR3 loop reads CASSLRATNTEAFF. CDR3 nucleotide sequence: TGTGCCAGCAGCTTAAGGGCAACGAACACTGAAGCTTTCTTT. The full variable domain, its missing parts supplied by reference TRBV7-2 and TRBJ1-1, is GAGVSQSPSNKVTEKGKDVELRCDPISGHTALYWYRQSLGQGLEFLIYFQGNSAPDKSGLPSDRFSAERTGGSVSTLTIQRTQQEDSAVYLCASSLRATNTEAFFGQGTRLTVV.

The CDR3 DNA sequence: TGCAGTGCTAGAGATCGGCTGCGGGCCGGTGAAGCTTTCTTT. Residues: CSARDRLRAGEAFF. This rearrangement joins TRBV20-1 to TRBJ1-1; no clear D. The CDR3 is made up of 14 amino acids. Germline V gives CDR1 DFQATT, CDR2 SNEGSKA (reference sequence). Trimming took 0 bases from V and 7 from J, leaving 15 bases between them.

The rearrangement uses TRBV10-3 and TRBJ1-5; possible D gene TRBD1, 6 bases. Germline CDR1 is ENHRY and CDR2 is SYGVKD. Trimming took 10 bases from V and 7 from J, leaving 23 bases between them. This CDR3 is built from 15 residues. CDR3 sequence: CATWYPRGDDQPQHF. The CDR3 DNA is TGTGCCACGTGGTATCCCAGGGGTGATGACCAGCCCCAGCATTTT.

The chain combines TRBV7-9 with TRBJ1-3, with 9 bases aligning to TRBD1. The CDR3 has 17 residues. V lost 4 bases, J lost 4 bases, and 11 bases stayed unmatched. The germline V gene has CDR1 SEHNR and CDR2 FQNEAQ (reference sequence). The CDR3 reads CASSSLEQGARGNTIYF. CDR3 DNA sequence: TGTGCCAGCAGCTCCCTAGAACAGGGGGCGCGGGGAAACACCATATATTTT.

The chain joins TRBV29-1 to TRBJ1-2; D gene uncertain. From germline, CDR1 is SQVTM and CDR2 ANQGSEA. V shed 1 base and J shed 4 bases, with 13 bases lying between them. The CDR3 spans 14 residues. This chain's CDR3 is CSVEGGNRRYGYTF. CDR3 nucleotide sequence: TGCAGCGTTGAAGGCGGGAACAGACGCTATGGCTACACCTTC. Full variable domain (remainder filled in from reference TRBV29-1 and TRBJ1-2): SAVISQKPSRDICQRGTSLTIQCQVDSQVTMMFWYRQQPGQSLTLIATANQGSEATYESGFVIDKFPISRPNLTFSTLTVSNMSPEDSSIYLCSVEGGNRRYGYTFGSGTRLTVV.

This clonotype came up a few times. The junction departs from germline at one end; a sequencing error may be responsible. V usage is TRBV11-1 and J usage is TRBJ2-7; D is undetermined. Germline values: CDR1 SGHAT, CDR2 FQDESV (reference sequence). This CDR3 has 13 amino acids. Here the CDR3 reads CASSLLESYEQCF. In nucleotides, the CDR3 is TGTGCCAGCAGCTTACTAGAGTCCTACGAGCAGTGCTTC.

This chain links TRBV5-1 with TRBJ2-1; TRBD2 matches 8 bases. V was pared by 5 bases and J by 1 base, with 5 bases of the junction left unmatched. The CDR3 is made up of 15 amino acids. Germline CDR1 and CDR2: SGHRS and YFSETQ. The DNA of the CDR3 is TGCGCCAGCAGTTCTAGCGGGCCGTCCTACAATGAGCAGTTCTTC. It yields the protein CASSSSGPSYNEQFF.

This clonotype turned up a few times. CDR3 sequence reads: CASSYSSGAGEDTQYF. The CDR3 nucleotides are TGTGCCAGCAGTTACTCGAGCGGGGCCGGAGAAGATACGCAGTATTTT. This chain uses TRBV6-6 with TRBJ2-3; TRBD2 matches 7 bases. The CDR3 sequence is 16 residues long. Germline V gene lookup returns CDR1 MNHNY and CDR2 SVGAGI (reference sequence). The ends lost 0 bases at V and 5 bases at J; junction bases unmatched: 8.